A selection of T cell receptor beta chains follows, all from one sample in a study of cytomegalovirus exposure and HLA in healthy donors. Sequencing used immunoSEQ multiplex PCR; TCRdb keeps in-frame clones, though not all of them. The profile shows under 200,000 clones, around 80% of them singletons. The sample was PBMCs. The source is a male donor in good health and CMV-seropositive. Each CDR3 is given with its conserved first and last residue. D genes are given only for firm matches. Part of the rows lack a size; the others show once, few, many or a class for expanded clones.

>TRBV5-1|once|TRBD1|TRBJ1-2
TGCGCCAGCAGCTTGGCCGAAGGGATAGACAGGGGCTTAGAAGGCTACACCTTC
CASSLAEGIDRGLEGYTF
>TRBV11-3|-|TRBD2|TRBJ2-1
TGTGCCAGCAGCTTAGCCCTAACTAGCGTAGGGGATGAGCAGTTCTTC
CASSLALTSVGDEQFF
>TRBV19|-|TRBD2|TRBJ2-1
TGTGCCAGTCTTCCGGGACGAGCGGGACCCCCCTACAATGAGCAGTTCTTC
CASLPGRAGPPYNEQFF
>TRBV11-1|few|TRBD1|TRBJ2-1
TGTGCCAGTAGGGGCGAGACAGGGGGTCCGACTCACTACAATGAGCAGTTCTTC
CASRGETGGPTHYNEQFF
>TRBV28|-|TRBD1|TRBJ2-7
TGTGCCAGCAGTTTAGACGGGACAGGGACCTACGAGCAGTACTTC
CASSLDGTGTYEQYF
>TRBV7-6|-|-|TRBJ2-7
TGTGCCAGCAGCCGAACCGCAGGGGTGGGTGGGCTCGAGCAGTACTTC
CASSRTAGVGGLEQYF
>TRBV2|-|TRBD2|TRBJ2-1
TGTGCCACCAGCGGGAGTGCCAATGAGCAGTTCTTC
CATSGSANEQFF
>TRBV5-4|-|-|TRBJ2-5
TGTGCCAGCAGCTTGGACAGGGAGCAAGAGACCCAGTACTTC
CASSLDREQETQYF
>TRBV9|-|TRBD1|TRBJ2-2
TGTGCCAGCAGACGACAGGGGGCGGGCACCGGGGAGCTGTTTTTT
CASRRQGAGTGELFF
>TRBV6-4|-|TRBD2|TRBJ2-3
TGTGCCAGCAGTGACCGAGGTAGCGGGAGTAGCACAGATACGCAGTATTTT
CASSDRGSGSSTDTQYF
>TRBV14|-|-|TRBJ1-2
TGTGCCAGCAGCCAAGATCCCGGGAGTAAATATGGCTACACCTTC
CASSQDPGSKYGYTF
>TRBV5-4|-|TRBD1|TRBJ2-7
TGTGCCAGCAGTTTACGGACAGGGACCTACGAGCAGTACTTC
CASSLRTGTYEQYF
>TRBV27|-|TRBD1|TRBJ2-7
TGTGCCAGCAGTTTAATGGGACAGGGGACCTACGAGCAGTACTTC
CASSLMGQGTYEQYF
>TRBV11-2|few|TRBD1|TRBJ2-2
TGTGCCAGCAGCTTCGCATCCGGGACAGCCAACACCGGGGAGCTGTTTTTT
CASSFASGTANTGELFF
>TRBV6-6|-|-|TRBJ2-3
TGTGCCAGCAGGCCGGGAACCCGCACAGATACGCAGTATTTT
CASRPGTRTDTQYF
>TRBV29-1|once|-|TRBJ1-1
TGCAGCGGAGAGGGATGGAACACTGAAGCTTTCTTT
CSGEGWNTEAFF
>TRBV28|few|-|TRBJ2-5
TGTGCCAGCAGTCCCCGGGGACACTCGTACCAAGAGACCCAGTACTTC
CASSPRGHSYQETQYF
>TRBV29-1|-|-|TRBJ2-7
TGCAGCGTTGTTGTTTCAGAGGGTAGCTACGAGCAGTACTTC
CSVVVSEGSYEQYF
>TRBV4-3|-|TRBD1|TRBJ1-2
TGCGCCAGCAGCCAAGATCAGGGGGCGCGTTATGGCTACACCTTC
CASSQDQGARYGYTF